The present T cell receptor beta chain was sequenced within a study of cytomegalovirus exposure and HLA in healthy donors. PCR was performed using 60 Vbeta and 13 Jbeta primers. Using immunoSEQ multiplex PCR, the repertoire was profiled, and TCRdb retains in-frame clones only, with some absent. The sample is made up of around 51,000 clones, and the top ten hold 2.1% of it. A note on this clone: Its antigen is currently unknown.

Findings of the study overall: It was confirmed in vitro that three of the CMV-associated chains were specific for CMV antigens. Presence/absence analysis assumed near-uniform sequencing depth across donors. A later analysis found most CMV-associated TCR beta chains apparently HLA-restricted.

The TCR sequence derives from a woman aged 40-49 years in good health and CMV-seronegative. The sequencing sample was made of PBMCs.

CDR3: CAMMGDRGNTEAFF. The CDR3 nucleotides read TGTGCCATGATGGGGGACAGGGGGAACACTGAAGCTTTCTTT. The chain combines TRBV10-3 with TRBJ1-1; 10 positions agree with TRBD1. The CDR3 is 14 residues long. The J segment lost 1 base and the V segment lost 9 bases, leaving 5 bases of the junction unmatched. Germline V gene lookup returns CDR1 ENHRY and CDR2 SYGVKD.